These 9 T cell receptor beta chains were sequenced from one sample in a study of tissue T cells after allogeneic stem cell transplantation. Time point specified: mouse harvest day 14 after allogeneic transplant. Tail vein injection delivered 10^7 T-cell-depleted bone marrow cells and 10^6 splenic CD5+ T cells. Some clones are missing from TCRdb's copy, which holds only in-frame ones; the method was immunoSEQ multiplex PCR. The sample holds approximately 530 clones, about 47% seen once. Sample: blood. The receptors come from a female BALB/c mouse given C57BL/6 T cells with graft-versus-host disease after an allogeneic hematopoietic cell transplant.

For this clone: Gene names refer to mouse genes. The CDR3 end lies 1 residue beyond the end of the read and is filled in from the germline J gene. The chain couples TRBV26 to TRBJ1-1, with D uncertain. Trimming cost V 4 bases and J 1 base, with 4 bases left between them. Germline V gene lookup returns CDR1 KGHPV and CDR2 FQNQEV (reference sequence). The CDR3 consists of 12 residues. CDR3 bases read: TGTGCCAGCAGTCAGGGGAACACAGAAGTCTTC. This encodes CASSQGNTEVF. The complete CDR3 protein is CASSQGNTEVFF.

This clone has only a few counts. Gene names and germline match the mouse. The read halts 1 residue ahead of the CDR3 end, with the missing end drawn from the germline J gene. This chain connects TRBV19 to TRBJ2-4; 12 positions match TRBD1. V shed 2 bases, J shed 3 bases, and the junction held 4 bases outside the gene matches. The CDR3 contains 16 residues. Germline-derived CDR1 and CDR2 are FNHDT and SITEND (reference sequence). Partial CDR3 DNA: TGTGCCAGCAGTATTGGGACAGGGGGCTTGCAAAACACCTTGTAC. Its translation: CASSIGTGGLQNTLY. The full CDR3 protein reads CASSIGTGGLQNTLYF.

Regarding this clone: Mouse gene names and germline throughout. The missing CDR3 end, 1 residue past where the read stops, is filled in from the germline J gene. The chain is built from TRBV13-1 and TRBJ1-5; TRBD1 aligns across 7 bases. Germline CDR1 NSHNY, CDR2 SYGAGN. Trimming removed 1 base from V and 5 bases from J; junction bases left unmatched: 6. This CDR3 contains 15 residues. Incomplete CDR3 DNA: TGTGCCAGCAGTGATCTCGCAGGGGGAGACCAGGCTCCGCTT. Residues: CASSDLAGGDQAPL. The whole CDR3 region reads CASSDLAGGDQAPLF.

This clone was observed a handful of times. Gene names and germline refer to mouse. The CDR3 DNA, read in part, is TGTGCCAGCAGCCAATTTCCGGGACAGGGGGCGAACGAAAGATTATTT. Residues: CASSQFPGQGANERLF. The full CDR3 reads CASSQFPGQGANERLFF. The chain uses TRBV5 and TRBJ1-4; 12 positions match TRBD1. The read halts 1 residue ahead of the CDR3 end, with the missing end drawn from the germline J gene. The CDR3 spans 17 residues. The V gene end was trimmed by 2 bases and the J gene end by 5 bases; junction bases not matched to a gene: 6. Germline V gene lookup returns CDR1 LGHNA and CDR2 YNLKQL (reference sequence).

This clone was detected a few times. Germline and genes: mouse. The read gets to within 1 residue of the CDR3 end, and the germline J gene fills in the rest. This sequence joins TRBV13-1 and TRBJ2-4, with no clear D. Germline V gives CDR1 NSHNY, CDR2 SYGAGN. The CDR3 runs to 11 residues. Deletions cut 1 base from V and 7 bases from J, with 4 bases between. CDR3 DNA, as far as it was read: TGTGCCAGCAGTGATCGGGACACCTTGTAC. It encodes CASSDRDTLY. The whole CDR3 sequence reads CASSDRDTLYF.

Of note for this clone: Germline and genes: mouse. The CDR3 loop reads CASSRGVPQLYF. CDR3 DNA, as far as it was read: TGTGCCAGCAGTCGGGGGGTCCCGCAGCTCTAC. The chain links TRBV19 to TRBJ2-2, with D possibly TRBD2 on 6 matching bases. The CDR3 goes on 1 residue after the read ends, and that part is filled in from the germline J gene. Trimming removed 4 bases at V and 10 bases at J, with 11 bases between. This CDR3 has 12 residues. The germline V gene has CDR1 FNHDT and CDR2 SITEND (reference sequence).

Remarks on this clone: Mouse germline and gene names are used. The read ends 1 residue shy of where the CDR3 ends; the end is completed using the germline J gene. The chain has TRBV2 and TRBJ2-7, with TRBD2 matching 13 bases. CDR1 and CDR2 (germline): LGHNA, YSYQKL. CDR3 size: 15 residues. J was trimmed by 6 bases and V by 0 bases; bases with no gene match: 2. The covered CDR3 bases are TGTGCCAGCAGCCAAGATTGGGACTGGGGGGGTGAACAGTAC. Amino acids: CASSQDWDWGGEQY. The whole CDR3 region reads CASSQDWDWGGEQYF.

For this clone: The gene symbols are mouse symbols. The sequence runs out 1 residue before the end of the CDR3; the remainder is reconstructed from the germline J gene. The chain carries TRBV13-3 and TRBJ1-4; a weak D match, TRBD1 (5 bases). Trimming removed 5 bases from V and 0 bases from J, with 14 bases in between. The CDR3 runs 16 residues. Germline V CDR1 and CDR2: NNHDY, SYVADS. The CDR3 protein is CASSADSSLSNERLFF. The DNA read from the CDR3 is TGTGCCAGCAGCGCCGACAGTTCCCTTTCCAACGAAAGATTATTT.

Of note for this clone: Gene names and germline match the mouse. The chain's CDR3 is CASSPGQGRNTLYF. The DNA read from the CDR3 is TGTGCCAGCAGTCCGGGACAGGGTAGAAATACGCTCTAT. This chain connects TRBV26 to TRBJ1-3, with TRBD1 matching 9 bases. The read gets to within 1 residue of the CDR3 end, and the germline J gene fills in the rest. With V trimmed by 4 bases and J by 5 bases, 3 bases remained unmatched. Looked up from germline, CDR1 is KGHPV and CDR2 is FQNQEV (reference sequence). This CDR3 has 14 residues. Looking up the rest from reference TRBV26 and TRBJ1-3 gives the full variable domain: NSKVIQTPRYLVKGQGQKAKMRCIPEKGHPVVFWYQQNKNNEFKFLINFQNQEVLQQIDMTEKRFSAECPSNSPCSLEIQSSEAGDSALYLCASSPGQGRNTLYFGEGSRLIVV.